This T cell receptor beta chain came from a study of shared clonotypes between healthy human individuals. Germline loops: CDR1 SGHDT, CDR2 YYEEEE. The V end was cut by 0 bases, the J end by 6 bases, with 12 bases between. CDR3 length: 14 residues. A few counts support this clone. The method was immunoSEQ multiplex PCR; TCRdb's version includes in-frame clones alone and lacks a portion of them. This repertoire shows about 480,000 clones, around 79% found once; its top ten account for under 15%. Sequenced: PBMCs. This chain joins TRBV5-6 and TRBJ1-1; D unclear. This receptor was taken from a woman aged 40-49 years in good health. Some clones in this sample may be carry-over from other donors' samples. The CDR3 spells CASSLVQEGAEAFF. The CDR3, as DNA: TGTGCCAGCAGCTTGGTCCAGGAGGGCGCTGAAGCTTTCTTT.